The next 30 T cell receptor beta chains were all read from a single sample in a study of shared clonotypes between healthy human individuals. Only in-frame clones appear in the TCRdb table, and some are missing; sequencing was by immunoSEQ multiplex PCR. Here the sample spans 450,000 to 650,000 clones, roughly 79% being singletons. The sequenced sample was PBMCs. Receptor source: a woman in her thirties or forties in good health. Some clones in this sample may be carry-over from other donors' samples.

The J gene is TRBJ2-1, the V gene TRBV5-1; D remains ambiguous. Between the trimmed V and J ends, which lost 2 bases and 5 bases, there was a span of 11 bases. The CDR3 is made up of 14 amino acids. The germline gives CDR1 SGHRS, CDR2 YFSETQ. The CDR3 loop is CASSLGSENNEQFF. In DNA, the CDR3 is TGCGCCAGCAGCTTAGGGTCGGAGAACAATGAGCAGTTCTTC.

The chain's CDR3 is CSVGLEVETQYF. CDR3 DNA: TGCAGCGTTGGGTTAGAGGTAGAGACCCAGTACTTC. The chain joins TRBV29-1 to TRBJ2-5, with D unresolved. The germline CDR1 and CDR2 sequences are SQVTM and ANQGSEA. V was clipped by 4 bases and J by 4 bases, with 10 bases between them. This CDR3 contains 12 residues. Drawing the rest from reference TRBV29-1 and TRBJ2-5, the complete variable domain is SAVISQKPSRDICQRGTSLTIQCQVDSQVTMMFWYRQQPGQSLTLIATANQGSEATYESGFVIDKFPISRPNLTFSTLTVSNMSPEDSSIYLCSVGLEVETQYFGPGTRLLVL.

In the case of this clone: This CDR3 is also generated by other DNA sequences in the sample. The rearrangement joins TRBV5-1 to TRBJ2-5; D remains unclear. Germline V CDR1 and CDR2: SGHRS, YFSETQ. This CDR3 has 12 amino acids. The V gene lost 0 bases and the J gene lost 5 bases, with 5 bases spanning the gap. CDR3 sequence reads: CASSLAAETQYF. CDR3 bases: TGCGCCAGCAGCTTGGCCGCTGAGACCCAGTACTTC. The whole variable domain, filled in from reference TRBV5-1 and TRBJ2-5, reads KAGVTQTPRYLIKTRGQQVTLSCSPISGHRSVSWYQQTPGQGLQFLFEYFSETQRNKGNFPGRFSGRQFSNSRSEMNVSTLELGDSALYLCASSLAAETQYFGPGTRLLVL.

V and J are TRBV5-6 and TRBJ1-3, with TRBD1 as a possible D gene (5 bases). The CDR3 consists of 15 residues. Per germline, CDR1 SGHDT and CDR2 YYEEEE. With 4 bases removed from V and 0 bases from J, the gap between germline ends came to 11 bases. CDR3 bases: TGTGCCAGCAGCAGGGGACTGCGCTCTGGAAACACCATATATTTT. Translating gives CASSRGLRSGNTIYF.

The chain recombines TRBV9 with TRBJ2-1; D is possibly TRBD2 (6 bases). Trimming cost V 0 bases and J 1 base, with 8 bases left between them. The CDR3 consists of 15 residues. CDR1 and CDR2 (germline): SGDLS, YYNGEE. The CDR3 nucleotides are TGTGCCAGCAGCGTAGGGCGGGAATCCTACAATGAGCAGTTCTTC. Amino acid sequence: CASSVGRESYNEQFF.

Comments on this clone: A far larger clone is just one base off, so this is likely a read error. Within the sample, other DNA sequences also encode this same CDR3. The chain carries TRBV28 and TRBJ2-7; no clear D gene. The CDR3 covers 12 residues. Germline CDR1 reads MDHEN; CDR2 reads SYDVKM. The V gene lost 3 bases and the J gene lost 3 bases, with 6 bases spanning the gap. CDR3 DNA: TGTGCCAGCAGTTTCCAAAACTACGAGCAGTACTTC. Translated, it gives CASSFQNYEQYF.

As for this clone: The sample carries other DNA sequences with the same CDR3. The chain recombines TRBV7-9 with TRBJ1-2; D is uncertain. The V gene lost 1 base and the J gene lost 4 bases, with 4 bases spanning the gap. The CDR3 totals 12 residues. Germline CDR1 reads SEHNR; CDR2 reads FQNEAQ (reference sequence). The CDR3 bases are TGTGCCAGCAGCTTAGACTCCTATGGCTACACCTTC. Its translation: CASSLDSYGYTF.

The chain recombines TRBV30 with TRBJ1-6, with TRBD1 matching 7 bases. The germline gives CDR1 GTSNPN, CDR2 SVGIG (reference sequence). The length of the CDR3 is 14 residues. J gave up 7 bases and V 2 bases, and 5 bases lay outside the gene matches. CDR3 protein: CAWSWGTANSPLHF. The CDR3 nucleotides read TGTGCCTGGAGTTGGGGGACAGCAAATTCACCCCTCCACTTT.

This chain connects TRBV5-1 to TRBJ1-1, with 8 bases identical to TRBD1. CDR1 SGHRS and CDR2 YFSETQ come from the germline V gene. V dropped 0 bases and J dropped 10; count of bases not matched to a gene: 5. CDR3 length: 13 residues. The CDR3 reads CASSLEPGTGAFF. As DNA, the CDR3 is TGCGCCAGCAGCTTGGAGCCCGGGACAGGAGCTTTCTTT.

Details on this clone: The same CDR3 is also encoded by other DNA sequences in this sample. For the CDR3, the DNA is TGTGCCAGCAGCCTCGGGCTCTCCTACGAGCAGTACTTC. Its protein is CASSLGLSYEQYF. The chain carries TRBV7-3 and TRBJ2-7; D uncertain. CDR1 is SGHTA and CDR2 is FQGTGA in the germline V gene. The CDR3 runs 13 residues. V lost 5 bases and J 0 bases, leaving 8 bases between the germline ends.

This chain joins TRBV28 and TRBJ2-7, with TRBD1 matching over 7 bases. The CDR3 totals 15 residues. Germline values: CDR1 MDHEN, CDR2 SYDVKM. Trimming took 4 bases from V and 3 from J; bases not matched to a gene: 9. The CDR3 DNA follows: TGTGCCAGCAGTTCCGGGACAGCCTCCTTCTACGAGCAGTACTTC. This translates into CASSSGTASFYEQYF.

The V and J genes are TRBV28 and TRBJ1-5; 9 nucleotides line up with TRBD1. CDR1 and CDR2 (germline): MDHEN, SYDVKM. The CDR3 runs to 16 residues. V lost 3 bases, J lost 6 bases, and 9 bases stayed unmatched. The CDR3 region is CASSFSMGQGGQPQHF. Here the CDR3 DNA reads TGTGCCAGCAGTTTCTCTATGGGACAGGGTGGTCAGCCCCAGCATTTT.

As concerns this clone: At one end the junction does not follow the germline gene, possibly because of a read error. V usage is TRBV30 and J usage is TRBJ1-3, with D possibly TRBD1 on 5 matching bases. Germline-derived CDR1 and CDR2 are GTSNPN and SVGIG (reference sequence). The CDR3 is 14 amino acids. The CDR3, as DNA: TGTGCCCGGAGTGTCGGGGGCTCTGGAAACACCATATATTTT. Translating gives CARSVGGSGNTIYF.

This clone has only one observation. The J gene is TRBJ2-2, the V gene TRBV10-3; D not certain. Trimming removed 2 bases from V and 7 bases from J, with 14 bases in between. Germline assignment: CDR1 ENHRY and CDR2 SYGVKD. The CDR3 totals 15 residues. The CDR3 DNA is TGTGCCATCAGTGAGCTACCGACCCTGCGCGGGGAGCTGTTTTTT. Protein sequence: CAISELPTLRGELFF.

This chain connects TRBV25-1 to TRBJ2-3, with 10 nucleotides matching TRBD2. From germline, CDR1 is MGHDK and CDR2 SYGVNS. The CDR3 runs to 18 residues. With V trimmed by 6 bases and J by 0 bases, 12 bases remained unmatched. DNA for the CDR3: TGTGCCAGCAGCCCACTAGCGGGGAGGGTATCCAGCACAGATACGCAGTATTTT. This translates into CASSPLAGRVSSTDTQYF.

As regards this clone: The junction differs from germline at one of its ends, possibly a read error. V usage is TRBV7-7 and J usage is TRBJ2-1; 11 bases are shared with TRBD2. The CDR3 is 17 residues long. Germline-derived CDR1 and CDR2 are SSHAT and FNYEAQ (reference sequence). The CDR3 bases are TGTGCTAGCAGCTTAGAAGTAGCGGGAGGGCCGGTGGGTGAGCAGTTCTTC. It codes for CASSLEVAGGPVGEQFF.

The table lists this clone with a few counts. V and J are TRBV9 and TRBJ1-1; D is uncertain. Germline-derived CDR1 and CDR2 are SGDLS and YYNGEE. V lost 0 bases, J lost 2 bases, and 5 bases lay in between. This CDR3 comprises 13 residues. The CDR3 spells CASSVGKNTEAFF. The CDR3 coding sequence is TGTGCCAGCAGCGTAGGCAAAAACACTGAAGCTTTCTTT.

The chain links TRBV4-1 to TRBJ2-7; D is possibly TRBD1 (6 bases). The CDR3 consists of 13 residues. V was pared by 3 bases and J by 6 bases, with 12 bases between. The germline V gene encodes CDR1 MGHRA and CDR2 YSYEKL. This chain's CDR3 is CASSQGAWGEQYF. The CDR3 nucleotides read TGCGCCAGCAGCCAGGGGGCGTGGGGCGAGCAGTACTTC.

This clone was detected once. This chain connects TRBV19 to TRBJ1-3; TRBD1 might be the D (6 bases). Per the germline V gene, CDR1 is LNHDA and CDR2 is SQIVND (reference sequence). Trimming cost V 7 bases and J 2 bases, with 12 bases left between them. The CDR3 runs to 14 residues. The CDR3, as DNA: TGTGCCAGTACTCCCCGGACAGCTGGAAACACCATATATTTT. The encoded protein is CASTPRTAGNTIYF.

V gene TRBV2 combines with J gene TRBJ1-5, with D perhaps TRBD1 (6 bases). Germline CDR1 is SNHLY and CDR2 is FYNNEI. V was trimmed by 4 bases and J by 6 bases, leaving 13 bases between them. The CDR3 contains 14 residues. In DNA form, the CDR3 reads TGTGCCAGCAGTGGGACAGTCAGTAGTCAGCCCCAGCATTTT. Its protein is CASSGTVSSQPQHF. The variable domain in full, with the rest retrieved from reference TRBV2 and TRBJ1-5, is EPEVTQTPSHQVTQMGQEVILRCVPISNHLYFYWYRQILGQKVEFLVSFYNNEISEKSEIFDDQFSVERPDGSNFTLKIRSTKLEDSAMYFCASSGTVSSQPQHFGDGTRLSIL.

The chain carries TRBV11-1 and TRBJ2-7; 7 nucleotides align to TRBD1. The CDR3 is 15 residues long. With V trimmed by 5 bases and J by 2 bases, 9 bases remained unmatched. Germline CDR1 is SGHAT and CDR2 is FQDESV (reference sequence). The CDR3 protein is CASSLQGRDTYEQYF. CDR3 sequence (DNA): TGTGCCAGCAGCCTACAGGGGCGAGACACCTACGAGCAGTACTTC.

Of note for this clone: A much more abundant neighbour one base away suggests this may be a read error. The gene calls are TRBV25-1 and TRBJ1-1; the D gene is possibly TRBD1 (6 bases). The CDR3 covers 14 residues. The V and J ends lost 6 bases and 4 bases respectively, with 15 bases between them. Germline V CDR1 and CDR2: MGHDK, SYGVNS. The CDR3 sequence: CASRGTLGGTEAFF. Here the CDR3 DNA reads TGTGCCAGCAGGGGGACTCTAGGGGGCACTGAAGCTTTCTTT.

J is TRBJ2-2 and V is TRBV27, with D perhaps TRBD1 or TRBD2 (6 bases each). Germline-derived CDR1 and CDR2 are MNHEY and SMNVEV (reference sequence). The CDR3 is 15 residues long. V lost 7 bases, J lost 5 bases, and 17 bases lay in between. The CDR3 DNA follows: TGTGCCAGCACCTCTCCCCGGGGGCGGACCGGGGAGCTGTTTTTT. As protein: CASTSPRGRTGELFF.

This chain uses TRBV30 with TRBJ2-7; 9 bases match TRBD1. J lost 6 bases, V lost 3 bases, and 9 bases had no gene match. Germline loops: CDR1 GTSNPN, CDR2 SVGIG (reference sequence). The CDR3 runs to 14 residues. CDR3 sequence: CAWRLTGTGFEQYF. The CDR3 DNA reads TGTGCCTGGAGACTTACCGGGACAGGGTTCGAGCAGTACTTC.

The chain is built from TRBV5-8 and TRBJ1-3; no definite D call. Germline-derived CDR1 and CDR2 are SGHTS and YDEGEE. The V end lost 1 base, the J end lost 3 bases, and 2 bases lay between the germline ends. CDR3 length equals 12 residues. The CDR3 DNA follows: TGTGCCAGCAGCTTGCGTGGAAACACCATATATTTT. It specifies CASSLRGNTIYF. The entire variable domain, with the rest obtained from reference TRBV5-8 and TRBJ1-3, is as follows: EAGVTQSPTHLIKTRGQQATLRCSPISGHTSVYWYQQALGLGLQFLLWYDEGEERNRGNFPPRFSGRQFPNYSSELNVNALELEDSALYLCASSLRGNTIYFGEGSWLTVV.

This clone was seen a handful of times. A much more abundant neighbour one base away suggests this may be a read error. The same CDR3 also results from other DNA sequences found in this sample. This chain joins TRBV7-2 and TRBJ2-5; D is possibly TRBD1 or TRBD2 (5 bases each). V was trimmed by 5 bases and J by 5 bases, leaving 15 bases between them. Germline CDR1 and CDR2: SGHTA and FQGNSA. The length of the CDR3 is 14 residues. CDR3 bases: TGTGCCAGCAGCCCCCGGGCAGGGAGTGAGACCCAGTACTTC. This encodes CASSPRAGSETQYF.

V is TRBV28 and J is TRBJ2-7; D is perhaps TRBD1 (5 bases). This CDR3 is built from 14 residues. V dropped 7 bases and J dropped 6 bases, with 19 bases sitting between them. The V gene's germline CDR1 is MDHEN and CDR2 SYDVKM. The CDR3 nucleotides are TGTGCCAGCATGCCCCCCAGGGTGAGTAGCGAGCAGTACTTC. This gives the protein CASMPPRVSSEQYF.

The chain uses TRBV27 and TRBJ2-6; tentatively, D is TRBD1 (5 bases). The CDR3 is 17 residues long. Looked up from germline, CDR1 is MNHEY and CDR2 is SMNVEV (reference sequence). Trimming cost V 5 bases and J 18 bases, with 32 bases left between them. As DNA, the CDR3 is TGTGCCAGCAGTGGACCCTCCACCGTCGGTGGGGCCAACGCCCCGACTTTC. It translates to CASSGPSTVGGANAPTF. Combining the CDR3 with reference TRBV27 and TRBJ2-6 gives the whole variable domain EAQVTQNPRYLITVTGKKLTVTCSQNMNHEYMSWYRQDPGLGLRQIYYSMNVEVTDKGDVPEGYKVSRKEKRNFPLILESPSPNQTSLYFCASSGPSTVGGANAPTFGAGSRLTVL.

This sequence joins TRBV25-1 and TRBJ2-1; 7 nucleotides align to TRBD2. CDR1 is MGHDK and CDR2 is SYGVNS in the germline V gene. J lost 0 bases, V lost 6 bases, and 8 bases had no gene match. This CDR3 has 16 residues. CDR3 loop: CASSPGGSGSYNEQFF. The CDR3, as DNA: TGTGCCAGCAGCCCGGGCGGGAGCGGCTCCTACAATGAGCAGTTCTTC.

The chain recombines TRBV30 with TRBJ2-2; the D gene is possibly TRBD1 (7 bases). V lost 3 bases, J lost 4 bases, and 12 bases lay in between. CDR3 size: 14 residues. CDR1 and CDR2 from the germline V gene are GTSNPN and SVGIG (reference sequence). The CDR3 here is CAWRNRGGTGELFF. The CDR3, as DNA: TGTGCCTGGAGGAACAGGGGAGGCACCGGGGAGCTGTTTTTT.